This record concerns one TCR beta chain sequence. This entry is derived from a study of blood T cell repertoires in COVID-19. Study context: T cells, B-cell-depleted T cells, or PBMCs provided the cDNA or gDNA that served as material.

As handled by the study authors: Reference gene primers were amplified, and this amplification served to estimate nucleated cell counts. Profiled with immunoSEQ multiplex PCR; TCRdb holds only in-frame clones, not every one. V, J and clone size were drawn from that table, and D and trimming were deduced from the DNA. The repertoire holds a few hundred thousand clones, with 80% as singletons. The sequence derives from a woman in her 40s with acute COVID-19. Sequenced: PBMCs or T cells enriched from blood (not recorded which).

DNA of the CDR3: TGTGCCAGCAGTCCATCTACGGGACAGGGCTATAAACTGTTTTTT. This translates into CASSPSTGQGYKLFF. This chain connects TRBV28 to TRBJ1-4; 9 bases match TRBD1. V shed 5 bases, J shed 11 bases, and the junction held 12 bases outside the gene matches. Germline-derived CDR1 and CDR2 are MDHEN and SYDVKM. The CDR3 has 15 amino acids.